This entry concerns a single TCR beta chain. This record belongs to a study of CD8 T cells in Susac syndrome. Across the whole study: When blood was collected, patients with Susac syndrome were therapy-naive, were taking corticosteroids, or were receiving intravenous immunoglobulin alone.

The CDR3 sequence is 13 residues long. Trimming pared 5 bases from V and 6 bases from J, leaving 10 bases between. The RNA input was roughly 0.5 to 1 ug, and it was reverse transcribed with random hexamers. A multiplex approach, immunoSEQ multiplex PCR, amplified TCR beta CDR3 across 54 Vbeta and 13 Jbeta. TCRdb called the immunoSEQ multiplex PCR reads again in MiXCR, with one record for every CDR3 protein. This table holds 65,000 to 85,000 distinct CDR3 sequences, approximately 93% found once. The sample consisted of CD8+ T cells from PBMCs. This clonotype was obtained from a human donor with Susac syndrome. V usage is TRBV12-3 or TRBV12-4 and J usage is TRBJ2-2, with D perhaps being TRBD1 or TRBD2 (5 bases each). This chain's CDR3 is CASSPMGAGELFF. CDR3 in DNA: TGTGCCAGCAGTCCCATGGGGGCCGGGGAGCTGTTTTTT.